The 4 T cell receptor beta chains listed next were all sequenced from one sample in a study of shared clonotypes between healthy human individuals. Data came from immunoSEQ multiplex PCR; TCRdb stores just in-frame clones and leaves some out. The table has some 2,000,000 clones, over 85% seen once. The sequencing input was naive CD4+ T cells sorted from blood. Subset meaning: CD45RA+ positively selected. The receptors were gathered from a man between 18 and 35 years old in good health.

Points on this clone: Other DNA sequences of this sample code for an identical CDR3. The chain links TRBV6-5 to TRBJ1-5; D is unclear. Germline-derived CDR1 and CDR2 are MNHEY and SVGAGI. This CDR3 region has 15 residues. V lost 0 bases to trimming and J lost 2 bases, with 8 bases between them. In DNA, the CDR3 is TGTGCCAGCAGTTACTCAAGGGAGGGCAATCAGCCCCAGCATTTT. Translated: CASSYSREGNQPQHF.

The chain is built from TRBV9 and TRBJ1-3; D might be TRBD1 (6 bases). V dropped 0 bases and J dropped 0 bases, with 22 bases sitting between them. Germline values: CDR1 SGDLS, CDR2 YYNGEE. There are 20 residues in the CDR3. The CDR3 sequence is CASSVATEGDGRSSGNTIYF. DNA for the CDR3: TGTGCCAGCAGCGTAGCTACAGAGGGGGACGGTCGTAGCTCTGGAAACACCATATATTTT.

About this clone: The same CDR3 can be traced to other DNA sequences in this sample. The chain carries TRBV28 and TRBJ2-7; D tentatively fits TRBD1 or TRBD2 (6 bases each). CDR3 length: 14 residues. Between the trimmed V and J ends, which lost 2 bases and 2 bases, there was a span of 10 bases. Looked up from germline, CDR1 is MDHEN and CDR2 is SYDVKM. CDR3 protein: CASSLGRGPYEQYF. The CDR3 coding sequence is TGTGCCAGCAGTTTAGGTCGGGGGCCCTACGAGCAGTACTTC.

J is TRBJ1-4 and V is TRBV7-2; no clear D. Germline values: CDR1 SGHTA, CDR2 FQGNSA. Trimming took 6 bases from V and 1 from J, leaving 9 bases between them. The CDR3 runs to 14 residues. CDR3 protein: CASSPGVTNEKLFF. In DNA form, the CDR3 reads TGTGCCAGCAGTCCGGGTGTAACTAATGAAAAACTGTTTTTT.